Below, one TCR beta chain is given with its context. This entry comes from a study of blood T cell repertoires in COVID-19. On the study more broadly: COVID-19 samples, acute and convalescent, were from the United States, Italy and Spain. Sample material is recorded as cDNA or gDNA derived from T cells, B-cell-depleted T cells, or PBMCs.

Authors' methods: Nucleated cell counts were estimated from reference gene primer amplification. Produced via immunoSEQ multiplex PCR; TCRdb's table is partial and in-frame only. V, J and clone size are taken as reported in that table, and D and trimming were inferred from the DNA itself. Of about 130,000 clones in the sample, more than 90% were seen once. Germline assignment: CDR1 SGHTA and CDR2 FQGNSA. This CDR3 spans 14 amino acids. The ends were cut back, 7 bases at V and 2 bases at J, with 14 bases in the middle. This sequence originates from a man aged 45-65 years with active COVID-19. The sample taken for sequencing was peripheral blood. The V gene is TRBV7-2, the J gene TRBJ2-5; the D is unclear. The CDR3 region is CASNLGVVQETQYF. DNA for the CDR3: TGTGCCAGCAACCTCGGAGTAGTGCAAGAGACCCAGTACTTC. The full variable domain, with the rest looked up from reference TRBV7-2 and TRBJ2-5, is GAGVSQSPSNKVTEKGKDVELRCDPISGHTALYWYRQSLGQGLEFLIYFQGNSAPDKSGLPSDRFSAERTGGSVSTLTIQRTQQEDSAVYLCASNLGVVQETQYFGPGTRLLVL.